The 21 T cell receptor beta chains reported below all come from one sample, sequenced in a study of blood T cell repertoires in COVID-19. Sequenced by immunoSEQ multiplex PCR; TCRdb stores in-frame clones only, minus some. Of roughly 100,000 clones listed, about 90% are singletons. The sequenced sample consisted of peripheral blood. The receptor set was obtained from a human donor in a cohort sampled during active COVID-19.

The genes are TRBV25-1 and TRBJ2-1, with D possibly being TRBD2 (5 bases). Looked up from germline, CDR1 is MGHDK and CDR2 is SYGVNS. Trimming shortened V by 3 bases and J by 9 bases, and 12 bases separated the two germline ends. This CDR3 has 13 amino acids. CDR3 loop: CASSESGNLEQFF. The CDR3 nucleotides read TGTGCCAGCAGTGAGTCGGGGAACCTTGAGCAGTTCTTC.

This clone was recorded once. The rearrangement uses TRBV4-2 and TRBJ2-7; no firm D call. The CDR3 runs to 14 residues. The germline V gene encodes CDR1 LGHNA and CDR2 YNFKEQ. Trimming stripped 1 base from V and 3 bases from J, with 10 bases between. In DNA form, the CDR3 reads TGTGCCAGCAGCCAAGGAGGCCCCAACTACGAGCAGTACTTC. Residues: CASSQGGPNYEQYF.

The DNA for the CDR3 is TGCGCCAGCAGCGCGGGACAGGGCAATCAGCCCCAGCATTTT. The encoded protein is CASSAGQGNQPQHF. The chain joins TRBV5-1 to TRBJ1-5; 8 nucleotides line up with TRBD1. Germline CDR1 SGHRS, CDR2 YFSETQ. Trimming removed 4 bases from V and 2 bases from J; junction bases left unmatched: 2. The CDR3 extends over 14 amino acids.

The chain joins TRBV9 to TRBJ2-1; tentative D call: TRBD1 (6 bases). Germline loops: CDR1 SGDLS, CDR2 YYNGEE. The CDR3 totals 12 residues. The V end lost 4 bases, the J end lost 9 bases, and 11 bases lay between the germline ends. CDR3 residues: CASSYQGPEQFF. The CDR3 DNA reads as TGTGCCAGCAGCTACCAGGGGCCTGAGCAGTTCTTC.

V usage is TRBV2 and J usage is TRBJ1-2; 8 nucleotides line up with TRBD1. CDR3 length: 15 residues. V gave up 4 bases and J gave up 8 bases; unmatched junction bases: 12. Germline-derived CDR1 and CDR2 are SNHLY and FYNNEI. CDR3 sequence (DNA): TGTGCCAGCAGTGTAGGTCAGGGGGCTACCTCCGGCTACACCTTC. It translates to CASSVGQGATSGYTF.

The rearrangement links TRBV13 to TRBJ2-3; D perhaps matches TRBD1 (6 bases). Germline V gene sequence: CDR1 PRHDT, CDR2 FYEKMQ (reference sequence). Trimming took 6 bases from V and 2 from J, leaving 18 bases between them. The CDR3 loop spans 16 amino acids. As DNA, the CDR3 is TGTGCCAGCAGTCGTCTAAGAGAGGGGGACACAGATACGCAGTATTTT. Protein product: CASSRLREGDTDTQYF.

The chain employs TRBV12-3 or TRBV12-4 and TRBJ1-1; tentative D call: TRBD1 (5 bases). The CDR3 sequence is 13 residues long. V was clipped by 5 bases and J by 11 bases, with 18 bases between them. DNA for the CDR3: TGTGCCAGCAGTAAGACAGACGTTGGCGGTGCTTTCTTT. It yields the protein CASSKTDVGGAFF.

V usage is TRBV6-2 or TRBV6-3 and J usage is TRBJ2-1; TRBD2 agrees at 8 bases. V shed 2 bases and J 6 bases; nucleotides not matched to a gene: 3. CDR1 and CDR2 from the germline V gene are MNHEY and SVGEGT. This CDR3 is 14 amino acids long. The CDR3 DNA sequence: TGTGCCAGCAGTTACCTCGGGAGGGGCAATGAGCAGTTCTTC. It translates to CASSYLGRGNEQFF.

The sample holds one count of this clone. This chain joins TRBV30 and TRBJ1-6; TRBD1 agrees at 8 bases. The CDR3 consists of 12 residues. Germline trimming cut 5 bases from V and 10 bases from J; bases unmatched to any gene: 4. From germline, CDR1 is GTSNPN and CDR2 SVGIG (reference sequence). The CDR3 DNA sequence: TGTGCCTGGGAGAGGACAGGGTCACCCCTCCACTTT. Translated, it gives CAWERTGSPLHF.

The J gene is TRBJ1-2, the V gene TRBV27, with D tentatively TRBD1 (6 bases). V was pared by 5 bases and J by 3 bases, with 10 bases between. CDR1 is MNHEY and CDR2 is SMNVEV in the germline V gene (reference sequence). There are 13 residues in the CDR3. CDR3 sequence reads: CASSAGTHYGYTF. The CDR3 nucleotides are TGTGCCAGCAGTGCCGGGACACACTATGGCTACACCTTC.

This chain uses TRBV7-3 with TRBJ1-3, with TRBD1 identical over 8 bases. V lost 8 bases to trimming and J lost 7 bases; unmatched junction nucleotides: 7. Germline loops: CDR1 SGHTA, CDR2 FQGTGA. The CDR3 spans 13 residues. CDR3 region: CASGRGRKNTIYF. CDR3 nucleotide sequence: TGTGCCAGCGGCAGGGGGCGCAAGAACACCATATATTTT.

The rearrangement joins TRBV27 to TRBJ2-5, with D tentatively TRBD2 (5 bases). The CDR3 has 15 residues. The germline V gene has CDR1 MNHEY and CDR2 SMNVEV (reference sequence). The ends were cut back, 0 bases at V and 4 bases at J, with 12 bases in the middle. CDR3 amino acids: CASSLSGRGRETQYF. CDR3 coding DNA: TGTGCCAGCAGTTTATCGGGCCGGGGTCGAGAGACCCAGTACTTC.

For the CDR3, the DNA is TGTGCCAGCAGCTCCCGCCGGGGTAGCGGGGGGGAAACAGATACGCAGTATTTT. This sequence encodes CASSSRRGSGGETDTQYF. The chain has TRBV5-4 and TRBJ2-3, with 11 positions matching TRBD2. The CDR3 totals 18 residues. V was clipped by 3 bases and J by 3 bases; unmatched bases: 12. Per germline, CDR1 SGHNT and CDR2 YYREEE (reference sequence).

The chain uses TRBV1 and TRBJ2-5; the D call TRBD2 from the table was never checked on the DNA. TRBV1 is designated a pseudogene. This CDR3 has 16 residues. The CDR3 sequence is CTSSQETARSQETQYF. CDR3 nucleotide sequence: TGCACCAGCAGCCAAGAAACGGCGCGGTCCCAAGAGACCCAGTACTTC.

The chain links TRBV7-9 to TRBJ1-1, with D unclear. The CDR3 is 12 amino acids. V lost 5 bases and J lost 11, with 15 bases in between. Germline CDR1 SEHNR, CDR2 FQNEAQ (reference sequence). In DNA, the CDR3 is TGTGCCAGCAGCCCCCAGGACGGGAGGGCTTTCTTT. Protein sequence: CASSPQDGRAFF.

The chain couples TRBV27 to TRBJ1-1; 9 bases line up with TRBD1. V lost 3 bases to trimming and J lost 5 bases; unmatched junction nucleotides: 1. CDR1 and CDR2 from the germline V gene are MNHEY and SMNVEV (reference sequence). This CDR3 has 13 amino acids. The CDR3 DNA follows: TGTGCCAGCAGTTTGACAGGGGGGACTGAAGCTTTCTTT. Its translation is CASSLTGGTEAFF.

This chain connects TRBV5-1 to TRBJ2-1; TRBD1 is a possible D gene (5 bases). The germline CDR1 and CDR2 sequences are SGHRS and YFSETQ. V lost 5 bases and J lost 1, with 10 bases in between. The CDR3 is 14 residues long. In DNA form, the CDR3 reads TGCGCCAGCAGAACTGGACAATCCTACAATGAGCAGTTCTTC. Residues: CASRTGQSYNEQFF. Full variable domain (rest looked up from reference TRBV5-1 and TRBJ2-1): KAGVTQTPRYLIKTRGQQVTLSCSPISGHRSVSWYQQTPGQGLQFLFEYFSETQRNKGNFPGRFSGRQFSNSRSEMNVSTLELGDSALYLCASRTGQSYNEQFFGPGTRLTVL.

This clone was counted once. This rearrangement joins TRBV27 to TRBJ1-6; D might be TRBD1 (6 bases). Trimming removed 3 bases from V and 9 bases from J, with 6 bases in between. CDR3 length equals 12 residues. The V gene's germline CDR1 is MNHEY and CDR2 SMNVEV (reference sequence). The CDR3 coding sequence is TGTGCCAGCAGTTTCAGGGGTTCACCCCTCCACTTT. As protein: CASSFRGSPLHF.

V is TRBV30 and J is TRBJ1-6; TRBD1 matches at 9 bases. The CDR3 runs to 15 residues. V lost 2 bases and J lost 8; bases outside the gene matches: 7. From germline, CDR1 is GTSNPN and CDR2 SVGIG (reference sequence). The CDR3 nucleotides read TGTGCCTGGAGTTTCAGACAGGGGGATTATTCACCCCTCCACTTT. Translating it yields CAWSFRQGDYSPLHF.

This clone was detected once. This rearrangement joins TRBV12-3 or TRBV12-4 to TRBJ2-2; 8 nucleotides match TRBD1. The J segment lost 5 bases and the V segment lost 10 bases, leaving 6 bases of the junction unmatched. The CDR3 is 13 residues long. Here the CDR3 reads CATRTGRTGELFF. The CDR3 nucleotides read TGTGCCACAAGGACAGGGAGAACCGGGGAGCTGTTTTTT.

J is TRBJ1-2 and V is TRBV28, with 8 bases lining up with TRBD1. Germline V lookup: CDR1 MDHEN, CDR2 SYDVKM. The CDR3 covers 14 residues. Germline trimming cut 1 base from V and 7 bases from J; bases unmatched to any gene: 5. CDR3 bases: TGTGCCAGCAGTTTATACAGGGGGGGAGGTGGCTACACCTTC. Translation: CASSLYRGGGGYTF.